A selection of T cell receptor beta chains follows, all from one sample in a study of OX40 agonist ivuxolimab in advanced cancers. Produced via immunoSEQ multiplex PCR; TCRdb's table is partial and in-frame only. The sample includes approximately 18,000 clones, roughly nine tenths of them seen just once. The source was CD4+ or CD8+ T cells sorted from blood, collected in a trial of the OX40 agonist ivuxolimab. The source of these receptors is an adult with an advanced solid tumor such as melanoma, head and neck, liver or kidney cancer. The CDR3 runs from the conserved cysteine through the conserved F or W. A D gene is named only where the DNA matches it firmly. Clone size appears in some rows only: once, few, many, or a class for an expanded clone.

abundance	v_gene	d_gene	j_gene	CDR3nt	CDR3aa
.	TRBV27	TRBD2	TRBJ2-7	TGTGCCAGCAGTTTATCACTAGCGGGGGGGATCTCCTACGAGCAGTACTTC	CASSLSLAGGISYEQYF
.	TRBV11-2	TRBD2	TRBJ2-7	TGTGCCAGCAGCACCCGACTAAGCGGGACCTACGAGCAGTACTTC	CASSTRLSGTYEQYF
.	TRBV30	.	TRBJ1-4	TGTGCCTGGAGCGGGGGGACGGAAAAACTGTTTTTT	CAWSGGTEKLFF
.	TRBV5-1	TRBD1	TRBJ2-7	TGCGCCAGCAGCTTGGGTCGAACCGGGACAGGGGAGTACGAGCAGTACTTC	CASSLGRTGTGEYEQYF
.	TRBV30	.	TRBJ1-6	TGTGCCTGGAGTGCTGACGGGGGCTCCTATAATTCACCCCTCCACTTT	CAWSADGGSYNSPLHF
few	TRBV9	.	TRBJ1-2	TGTGCCAGCAGCGTAGGAGGAGACAGGTATGGTGTGGAAACCTTC	CASSVGGDRYGVETF
.	TRBV27	.	TRBJ2-1	TGTGCCAGCAGTTTAAAGTTGGAAAGTGGGACGTACAATGAGCAGTTCTTC	CASSLKLESGTYNEQFF
once	TRBV6-6	.	TRBJ2-7	TGTGCCAGCAGCCCCCGCGGGACAGCATACGAGCAGTACTTC	CASSPRGTAYEQYF
.	TRBV20-1	TRBD1	TRBJ2-7	TGCAGTGCTAGCACAGGGGGCGAGCAGTACTTC	CSASTGGEQYF
.	TRBV20-1	.	TRBJ2-1	TGCAGTGCTATCTCGGGGCTAAAGCAGTTCTTC	CSAISGLKQFF
.	TRBV27	TRBD1	TRBJ2-3	TGTGCCAGCAGTTACCCACCGACAGGGGGTGGCACAGATACGCAGTATTTT	CASSYPPTGGGTDTQYF
.	TRBV2	TRBD1	TRBJ1-4	TGTGCCAGCACCGCGAGCAGGGGGCGAAGGGAAAAACTGTTTTTT	CASTASRGRREKLFF
.	TRBV7-9	TRBD2	TRBJ2-1	TGTGCCAGCAGCCCCCGGACTAGCGGGAGAAGAGACTACAATGAGCAGTTCTTC	CASSPRTSGRRDYNEQFF
.	TRBV28	.	TRBJ1-1	TGTGCCAGTTTAAGGCGGGACACTGAAGCTTTCTTT	CASLRRDTEAFF
.	TRBV5-1	.	TRBJ2-7	TGCGCCAGCAGCTTGGACGGCTACGAGCAGTACTTC	CASSLDGYEQYF
.	TRBV19	.	TRBJ2-1	TGTGCCAGTAGTATAGGTGGGGGCCTCTACAATGAGCAGTTCTTC	CASSIGGGLYNEQFF
.	TRBV9	.	TRBJ2-5	TGTGCCAGCAGCGTAATCGGGGGACAAGAGACCCAGTACTTC	CASSVIGGQETQYF
.	TRBV25-1	.	TRBJ1-3	TGTGCCAGCAGTGAAGGCGGTTTCTCTGGAAACACCATATATTTT	CASSEGGFSGNTIYF
.	TRBV9	TRBD2	TRBJ2-1	TGTGCCAGCAGCCGCGGGGGGCCCTCCTACAATGAGCAGTTCTTC	CASSRGGPSYNEQFF
.	TRBV9	.	TRBJ1-5	TGTGCCAGCAGCCGCACAGGGTCCAATCAGCCCCAGCATTTT	CASSRTGSNQPQHF
.	TRBV7-3	.	TRBJ2-6	TGTGCCAGCAGCCCTCGGAGGGCTGGGGCCAACGTCCTGACTTTC	CASSPRRAGANVLTF
once	TRBV7-2	.	TRBJ2-2	TGTGCCAGCAGCTTAGCGCCTAGGGTTACCGGGGAGCTGTTTTTT	CASSLAPRVTGELFF
few	TRBV5-8	.	TRBJ1-1	TGTGCCAGCAGCCCCCAATGGGGTACTGAAGCTTTCTTT	CASSPQWGTEAFF
once	TRBV10-3	.	TRBJ2-3	TGTGCCATCAGTGACTTTGATACGCAGTATTTT	CAISDFDTQYF
.	TRBV4-2	TRBD2	TRBJ2-1	TGTGCCAGCAGCCAAGGGATTAGCGGGAGCCGGGAGCAGTTCTTC	CASSQGISGSREQFF
.	TRBV14	.	TRBJ2-3	TGTGCCAGCAGCCGCCGAATGCTAGCGCAGGATAGCACAGATACGCAGTATTTT	CASSRRMLAQDSTDTQYF
.	TRBV2	TRBD1	TRBJ1-6	TGTGCCAGCAGTGAAGCGGACAGGGGGAATTCACCCCTCCACTTT	CASSEADRGNSPLHF
.	TRBV7-2	TRBD1	TRBJ1-5	TGTGCCAGCAGCACCCGACAGGGACCCAATCAGCCCCAGCATTTT	CASSTRQGPNQPQHF
.	TRBV29-1	TRBD2	TRBJ2-5	TGCAGCGTTAAGCCAGCGGGAGGGCCTGAGGAGACCCAGTACTTC	CSVKPAGGPEETQYF
once	TRBV19	.	TRBJ2-2	TGTGCCAGTAGTATATACACCGGGGAGCTGTTTTTT	CASSIYTGELFF
.	TRBV15	.	TRBJ2-2	TGTGCCACCAACCAGAGCCCTAACACCGGGGAGCTGTTTTTT	CATNQSPNTGELFF
.	TRBV15	.	TRBJ2-1	TGTGCCACCAGCAAAACCCGGGGCACTGAGCAGTTCTTC	CATSKTRGTEQFF
once	TRBV15	TRBD2	TRBJ2-2	TGTGCCACCAACCCGGGACTAGCGGGAGTTGGGGAGCTGTTTTTT	CATNPGLAGVGELFF
.	TRBV12-5	.	TRBJ2-7	TGTGCTAGTGGTTTGGGGGACGTAGGCTACGAGCAGTACTTC	CASGLGDVGYEQYF
once	TRBV5-1	.	TRBJ1-2	TGCGCCAGCAGCCCTCGGGCTGATCACTATGGCTACACCTTC	CASSPRADHYGYTF
.	TRBV29-1	.	TRBJ2-2	TGCAGCGTTGGCCTCGGGACCGGGGAGCTGTTTTTT	CSVGLGTGELFF
.	TRBV29-1	.	TRBJ2-4	TGCAGCGTTGAACAGGGCAGGAACATTCAGTACTTC	CSVEQGRNIQYF
few	TRBV7-6	.	TRBJ2-3	TGTGCCAGCAGCTTAGCCGAGGCAACAGATACGCAGTATTTT	CASSLAEATDTQYF
.	TRBV15	TRBD2	TRBJ2-1	TGTGCCACCAGCAGAGATCCAAGGCGGGATAGCGGGGGGGCAAATGAGCAGTTCTTC	CATSRDPRRDSGGANEQFF
once	TRBV5-4	TRBD2	TRBJ2-2	TGTGCCAGCAGCCCGGGACTAGCGGGGGTTACCGGGGAGCTGTTTTTT	CASSPGLAGVTGELFF
.	TRBV4-1	.	TRBJ1-1	TGCGCCAGCAGTTATACGGGGGGGAAAGGGAACACTGAAGCTTTCTTT	CASSYTGGKGNTEAFF
.	TRBV11-2	TRBD2	TRBJ2-1	TGTGCCAGCAGCTCCCCTAGCGGGGGACCCAATGAGCAGTTCTTC	CASSSPSGGPNEQFF
.	TRBV7-3	.	TRBJ1-1	TGTGCCAGCAGCTCCGGCCGGGACACTGAAGCTTTCTTT	CASSSGRDTEAFF
.	TRBV11-3	TRBD2	TRBJ2-7	TGTGCCAGCAGCTCTCGAGCGGGAGGGGGCGAGCAGTACTTC	CASSSRAGGGEQYF
.	TRBV5-1	TRBD1	TRBJ1-1	TGCGCCAGCAGCTTGGGTCCAGGGGGAACTGAAGCTTTCTTT	CASSLGPGGTEAFF
once	TRBV11-3	TRBD1	TRBJ2-3	TGTGCCAGCAGCTTTGGACAGGGAGCAGATACGCAGTATTTT	CASSFGQGADTQYF
.	TRBV2	.	TRBJ1-1	TGTGCCAGCAGTACCGGAGACAGGTTGAACACTGAAGCTTTCTTT	CASSTGDRLNTEAFF
.	TRBV19	TRBD1	TRBJ1-2	TGTGCCAGTACCAGCGATCCGGGACAGCGGGCCTATGGCTACACCTTC	CASTSDPGQRAYGYTF
once	TRBV5-6	.	TRBJ1-2	TGTGCCAGTTCACAGGTCCGCTATGGCTACACCTTC	CASSQVRYGYTF
.	TRBV7-9	TRBD1	TRBJ2-4	TGTGCCAGCAGCTTGACAGGGGGCAACGCCAAAAACATTCAGTACTTC	CASSLTGGNAKNIQYF
.	TRBV7-3	.	TRBJ2-3	TGTGCCAGCAGGTCACAGGCAGATACGCAGTATTTT	CASRSQADTQYF
.	TRBV5-8	.	TRBJ2-2	TGTGCCAGCAGCTTGGAGATAACCGGGGAGCTGTTTTTT	CASSLEITGELFF
.	TRBV7-2	.	TRBJ1-1	TGTGCCAGCAGCTTAGTCGGGCAGTTCACTGAAGCTTTCTTT	CASSLVGQFTEAFF
.	TRBV7-6	.	TRBJ2-5	TGTGCCAGCAGCTTAGGGGCCAACACCGGGGGAAAAGAGACCCAGTACTTC	CASSLGANTGGKETQYF
.	TRBV5-1	.	TRBJ2-3	TGCGCCAGCAGCTTTCTTGCGGGCAGCACAGATACGCAGTATTTT	CASSFLAGSTDTQYF
.	TRBV5-1	.	TRBJ2-5	TGCGCCAGCAGCTTCACAGGGATCGCGGAGACCCAGTACTTC	CASSFTGIAETQYF
.	TRBV5-4	TRBD1	TRBJ2-7	TGTGCCAGCAGCTTGGGGGGACAGGGGGCCACATCCTCTCTTGGTCTCGAGCAGTACTTC	CASSLGGQGATSSLGLEQYF
.	TRBV6-1	TRBD1	TRBJ2-1	TGTGCCAGCAGCTCCGACAGGGTCAGCAATGAGCAGTTCTTC	CASSSDRVSNEQFF
.	TRBV29-1	.	TRBJ2-7	TGCAGCGTTGAAGAAGGGCCCAGGGTAGGGTCGGCCTACGAGCAGTACTTC	CSVEEGPRVGSAYEQYF